A selection of T cell receptor beta chains follows, all from one sample in a study of a mutant IDH1 vaccine in newly diagnosed glioma. Some clones are missing from TCRdb's copy, which holds only in-frame ones; the method was immunoSEQ multiplex PCR. The sample has about 32,000 clones, about 80% seen once. Their antigen targets remain unknown. The sequences come from PBMCs, collected from a glioma patient whose treatment included an IDH1 peptide vaccine. These receptor sequences come from a man in his forties with glioma. Some clones in this sample may be carry-over from other donors' samples. Both conserved end residues are part of each CDR3. D genes are given only for firm matches. Size values are once, few and many counts, or a class for expanded clones, and some rows have none.

J: TRBJ1-6
size: .
D: .
V: TRBV5-1
CDR3: CASSPGSVGNSPLHF
DNA: TGCGCCAGCAGCCCGGGTTCTGTCGGGAATTCACCCCTCCACTTT

J: TRBJ2-5
size: .
D: .
V: TRBV6-5
CDR3: CASRLLGGQETQYF
DNA: TGTGCCAGCAGGTTATTGGGCGGCCAAGAGACCCAGTACTTC

J: TRBJ2-2
size: .
D: .
V: TRBV5-4
CDR3: CASSLLDAGAGELFF
DNA: TGTGCCAGCAGCCTCCTAGATGCTGGCGCCGGGGAGCTGTTTTTT

J: TRBJ2-7
size: .
D: TRBD1
V: TRBV6-1
CDR3: CASSERTGIYEQYF
DNA: TGTGCCAGCAGTGAGCGGACAGGGATATACGAGCAGTACTTC

J: TRBJ2-7
size: .
D: .
V: TRBV19
CDR3: CASSINVGGRAGREQYF
DNA: TGTGCCAGTAGTATTAATGTCGGGGGTCGGGCTGGTCGGGAGCAGTACTTC

J: TRBJ1-1
size: .
D: .
V: TRBV7-9
CDR3: CASSLVEGQTEAFF
DNA: TGTGCCAGCAGCTTGGTGGAGGGACAAACTGAAGCTTTCTTT

J: TRBJ2-3
size: once
D: .
V: TRBV9
CDR3: CASSVVRGSTDTQYF
DNA: TGTGCCAGCAGCGTAGTCCGGGGGAGCACAGATACGCAGTATTTT

J: TRBJ1-1
size: once
D: .
V: TRBV16
CDR3: CASSQSLGNTEAFF
DNA: TGTGCCAGCAGCCAATCGCTAGGGAACACTGAAGCTTTCTTT

J: TRBJ2-7
size: .
D: .
V: TRBV4-1
CDR3: CASSQGPGATKNEQYF
DNA: TGCGCCAGCAGCCAAGGGCCGGGGGCGACTAAGAACGAGCAGTACTTC

J: TRBJ2-7
size: once
D: .
V: TRBV5-1
CDR3: CASSAQTAITYEQYF
DNA: TGCGCCAGCAGCGCCCAGACAGCCATCACCTACGAGCAGTACTTC

J: TRBJ2-2
size: .
D: .
V: TRBV7-8
CDR3: CASSLVAGGLGGELFF
DNA: TGTGCCAGCAGCTTAGTTGCCGGGGGGCTAGGCGGGGAGCTGTTTTTT

J: TRBJ1-1
size: .
D: .
V: TRBV15
CDR3: CATSEIHTEAFF
DNA: TGTGCCACCAGCGAGATACACACTGAAGCTTTCTTT

J: TRBJ1-4
size: few
D: TRBD1
V: TRBV5-6
CDR3: CASSLQGAEEKLFF
DNA: TGTGCCAGCAGCCTACAGGGGGCTGAAGAAAAACTGTTTTTT

J: TRBJ1-5
size: once
D: .
V: TRBV5-4
CDR3: CASSLNSNQPQHF
DNA: TGTGCCAGCAGCTTGAATAGCAATCAGCCCCAGCATTTT

J: TRBJ1-2
size: .
D: .
V: TRBV6-1
CDR3: CASSTGRYGYTF
DNA: TGTGCCAGCAGTACAGGAAGGTATGGCTACACCTTC

J: TRBJ1-3
size: .
D: .
V: TRBV19
CDR3: CASSNPQRSSGNTIYF
DNA: TGTGCCAGTAGTAACCCCCAGAGGAGCTCTGGAAACACCATATATTTT

J: TRBJ1-4
size: .
D: .
V: TRBV4-3
CDR3: CASSQARSNEKLFF
DNA: TGCGCCAGCAGCCAAGCTCGGTCTAATGAAAAACTGTTTTTT

J: TRBJ1-1
size: .
D: .
V: TRBV6-1
CDR3: CASSALRGVSEAFF
DNA: TGTGCCAGCAGTGCCCTGAGGGGGGTTAGTGAAGCTTTCTTT

J: TRBJ1-5
size: .
D: .
V: TRBV11-2
CDR3: CASSLRGNQPQHF
DNA: TGTGCCAGCAGCCTCCGAGGCAATCAGCCCCAGCATTTT

J: TRBJ1-2
size: once
D: .
V: TRBV18
CDR3: CASSPPVRGANYGYTF
DNA: TGTGCCAGCTCACCACCAGTCAGGGGAGCTAACTATGGCTACACCTTC

J: TRBJ1-4
size: few
D: TRBD1
V: TRBV20-1
CDR3: CSATDRAIF
DNA: TGCAGTGCTACGGACAGGGCAATCTTT

J: TRBJ1-5
size: .
D: .
V: TRBV10-2
CDR3: CASSDPGTLQPQHF
DNA: TGCGCCAGCAGTGACCCCGGGACCTTACAGCCCCAGCATTTT

J: TRBJ2-7
size: .
D: .
V: TRBV11-3
CDR3: CASSLGPGQQHEQYF
DNA: TGTGCCAGCAGCTTAGGTCCGGGTCAGCAACACGAGCAGTACTTC

J: TRBJ2-7
size: .
D: .
V: TRBV2
CDR3: CASSESYRDLHEQYF
DNA: TGTGCCAGCAGCGAATCTTACAGGGATCTCCACGAGCAGTACTTC

J: TRBJ1-5
size: .
D: .
V: TRBV7-9
CDR3: CASSSGLNQPQHF
DNA: TGTGCCAGCAGCTCGGGACTCAATCAGCCCCAGCATTTT

J: TRBJ2-1
size: .
D: .
V: TRBV11-2
CDR3: CASSLGHRPTYNEQFF
DNA: TGTGCCAGCAGCTTAGGTCACAGACCTACCTACAATGAGCAGTTCTTC

J: TRBJ1-5
size: .
D: .
V: TRBV28
CDR3: CASRWGGSNQPQHF
DNA: TGTGCCAGCAGGTGGGGGGGAAGCAATCAGCCCCAGCATTTT

J: TRBJ2-6
size: .
D: .
V: TRBV6-1
CDR3: CASSEAAGVGANVLTF
DNA: TGTGCCAGCAGTGAAGCAGCAGGGGTCGGGGCCAACGTCCTGACTTTC

J: TRBJ1-2
size: .
D: .
V: TRBV2
CDR3: CASSGDTGYGYTF
DNA: TGTGCCAGCAGCGGGGACACGGGCTATGGCTACACCTTC

J: TRBJ2-1
size: .
D: .
V: TRBV7-8
CDR3: CASSLDRGGEQFF
DNA: TGTGCCAGCAGCTTAGATAGGGGGGGTGAGCAGTTCTTC

J: TRBJ1-2
size: .
D: .
V: TRBV11-2
CDR3: CASSLGQQYGYTF
DNA: TGTGCCAGCAGCTTAGGTCAGCAATATGGCTACACCTTC

J: TRBJ1-2
size: .
D: .
V: TRBV30
CDR3: CAWTRLRRFNYGYTF
DNA: TGTGCCTGGACTAGGCTTCGGCGGTTTAACTATGGCTACACCTTC

J: TRBJ1-4
size: .
D: .
V: TRBV10-3
CDR3: CAISDWDNEKLFF
DNA: TGTGCCATCAGTGACTGGGACAATGAAAAACTGTTTTTT

J: TRBJ2-3
size: .
D: TRBD2
V: TRBV25-1
CDR3: CASSEPIAGALLGTQYF
DNA: TGTGCCAGCAGTGAACCTATAGCGGGGGCTCTCCTGGGGACGCAGTATTTT

J: TRBJ2-6
size: .
D: .
V: TRBV29-1
CDR3: CSVAGQVAASGANVLTF
DNA: TGCAGCGTAGCGGGACAGGTGGCCGCCTCTGGGGCCAACGTCCTGACTTTC

J: TRBJ2-3
size: .
D: .
V: TRBV29-1
CDR3: CSGIARGSTDTQYF
DNA: TGCAGCGGCATCGCACGGGGAAGCACAGATACGCAGTATTTT

J: TRBJ2-2
size: .
D: .
V: TRBV9
CDR3: CASSVNGETGELFF
DNA: TGTGCCAGCAGCGTAAACGGGGAGACCGGGGAGCTGTTTTTT

J: TRBJ1-1
size: .
D: TRBD1
V: TRBV7-9
CDR3: CASSSTGGITEAFF
DNA: TGTGCCAGCAGCTCCACAGGGGGCATCACTGAAGCTTTCTTT

J: TRBJ1-4
size: .
D: TRBD1
V: TRBV29-1
CDR3: CSAQGATNEKLFF
DNA: TGCAGCGCCCAGGGGGCCACTAATGAAAAACTGTTTTTT

J: TRBJ1-1
size: once
D: .
V: TRBV6-1
CDR3: CASGVGLTNTEALF
DNA: TGTGCCAGCGGGGTTGGACTGACGAACACTGAAGCTTTGTTT

J: TRBJ1-3
size: .
D: .
V: TRBV6-1
CDR3: CASSVIQGGSSGTIYF
DNA: TGTGCCAGCAGTGTGATACAGGGTGGATCGAGTGGCACCATATATTTT